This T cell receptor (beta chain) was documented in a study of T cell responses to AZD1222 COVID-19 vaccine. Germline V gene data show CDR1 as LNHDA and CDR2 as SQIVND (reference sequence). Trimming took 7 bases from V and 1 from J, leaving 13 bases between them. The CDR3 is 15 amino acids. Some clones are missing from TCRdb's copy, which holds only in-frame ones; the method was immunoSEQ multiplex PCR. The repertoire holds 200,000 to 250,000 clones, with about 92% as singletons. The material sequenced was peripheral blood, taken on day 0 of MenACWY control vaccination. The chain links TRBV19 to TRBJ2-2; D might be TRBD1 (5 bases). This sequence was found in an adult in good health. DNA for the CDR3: TGTGCCAGTACCCTATATAGGGGGAACACCGGGGAGCTGTTTTTT. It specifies CASTLYRGNTGELFF.